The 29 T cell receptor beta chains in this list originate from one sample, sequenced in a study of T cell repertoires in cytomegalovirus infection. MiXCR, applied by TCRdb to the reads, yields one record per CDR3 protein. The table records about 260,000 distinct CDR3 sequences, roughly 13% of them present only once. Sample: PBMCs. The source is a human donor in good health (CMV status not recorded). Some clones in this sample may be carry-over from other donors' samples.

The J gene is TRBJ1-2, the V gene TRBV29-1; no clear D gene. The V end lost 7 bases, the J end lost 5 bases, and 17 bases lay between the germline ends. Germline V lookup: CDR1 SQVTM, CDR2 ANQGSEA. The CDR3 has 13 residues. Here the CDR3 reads CSAVREAGYGYTF. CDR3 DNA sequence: TGCAGCGCCGTGAGGGAGGCGGGATATGGCTACACCTTC.

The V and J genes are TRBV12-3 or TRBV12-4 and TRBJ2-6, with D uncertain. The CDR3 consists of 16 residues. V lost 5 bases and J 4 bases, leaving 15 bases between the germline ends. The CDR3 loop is CASSPQHLGGANVLTF. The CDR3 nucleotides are TGTGCCAGCAGTCCCCAACACTTAGGAGGGGCCAACGTCCTGACTTTC.

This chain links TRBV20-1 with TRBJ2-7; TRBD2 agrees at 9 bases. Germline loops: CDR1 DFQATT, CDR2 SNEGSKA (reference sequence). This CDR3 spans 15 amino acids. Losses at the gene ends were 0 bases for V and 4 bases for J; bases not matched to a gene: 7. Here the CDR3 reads CSARDSLSGSYEQYF. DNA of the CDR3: TGCAGTGCTAGAGATTCCCTTAGCGGGAGTTACGAGCAGTACTTC.

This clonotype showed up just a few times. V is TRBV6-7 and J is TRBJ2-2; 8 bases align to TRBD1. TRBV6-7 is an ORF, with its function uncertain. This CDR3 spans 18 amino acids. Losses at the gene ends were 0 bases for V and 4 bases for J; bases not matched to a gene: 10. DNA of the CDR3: TGTGCCAGCAGTTACTCGGGAAAAAGACAGGGGCCCACCGGGGAGCTGTTTTTT. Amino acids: CASSYSGKRQGPTGELFF.

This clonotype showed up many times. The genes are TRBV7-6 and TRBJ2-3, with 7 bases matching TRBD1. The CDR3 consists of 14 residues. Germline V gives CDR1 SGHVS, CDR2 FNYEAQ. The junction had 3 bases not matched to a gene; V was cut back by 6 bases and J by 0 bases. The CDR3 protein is CASSSDRSTDTQYF. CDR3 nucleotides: TGTGCCAGCAGTTCGGACAGGAGCACAGATACGCAGTATTTT.

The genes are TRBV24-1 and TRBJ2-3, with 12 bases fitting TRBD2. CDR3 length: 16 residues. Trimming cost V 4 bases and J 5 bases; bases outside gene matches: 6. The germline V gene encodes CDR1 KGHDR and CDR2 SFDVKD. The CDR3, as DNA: TGTGCCACCAGTGACCACCTAGCGGGAGGGGAAGATACGCAGTATTTT. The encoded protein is CATSDHLAGGEDTQYF.

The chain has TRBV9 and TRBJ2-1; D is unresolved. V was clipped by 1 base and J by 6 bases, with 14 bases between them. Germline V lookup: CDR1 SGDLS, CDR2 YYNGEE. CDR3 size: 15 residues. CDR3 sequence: CASSVSPSDSNEQFF. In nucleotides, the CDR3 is TGTGCCAGCAGCGTAAGCCCCAGCGACTCCAATGAGCAGTTCTTC.

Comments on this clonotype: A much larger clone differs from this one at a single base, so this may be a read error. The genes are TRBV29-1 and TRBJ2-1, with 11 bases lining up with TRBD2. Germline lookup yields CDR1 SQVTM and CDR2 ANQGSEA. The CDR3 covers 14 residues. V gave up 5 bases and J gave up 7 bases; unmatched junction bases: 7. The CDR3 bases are TGCAGCGTTAACATGGCTAGCGGGAGGAATGAGCAGTTCTTC. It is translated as CSVNMASGRNEQFF.

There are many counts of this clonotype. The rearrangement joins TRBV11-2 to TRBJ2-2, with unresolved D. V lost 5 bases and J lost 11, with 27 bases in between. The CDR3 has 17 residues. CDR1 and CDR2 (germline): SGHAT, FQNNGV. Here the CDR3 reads CASSIMSPKNPLAELFF. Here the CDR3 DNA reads TGTGCCAGCAGCATAATGTCCCCTAAAAACCCCCTGGCAGAGCTGTTTTTT.

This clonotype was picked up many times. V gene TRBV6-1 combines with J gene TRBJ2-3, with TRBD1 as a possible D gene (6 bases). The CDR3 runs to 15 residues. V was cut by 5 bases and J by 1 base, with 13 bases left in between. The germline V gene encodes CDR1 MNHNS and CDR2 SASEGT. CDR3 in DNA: TGTGCCAGCAGTTTCGGACAGATTGGCACAGATACGCAGTATTTT. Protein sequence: CASSFGQIGTDTQYF.

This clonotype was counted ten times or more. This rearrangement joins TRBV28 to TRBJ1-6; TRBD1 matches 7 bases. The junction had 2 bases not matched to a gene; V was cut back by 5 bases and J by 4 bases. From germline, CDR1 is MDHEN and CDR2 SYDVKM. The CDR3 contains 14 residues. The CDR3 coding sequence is TGTGCCAGCAGTGGACAGGAGTATAATTCACCCCTCCACTTT. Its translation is CASSGQEYNSPLHF.

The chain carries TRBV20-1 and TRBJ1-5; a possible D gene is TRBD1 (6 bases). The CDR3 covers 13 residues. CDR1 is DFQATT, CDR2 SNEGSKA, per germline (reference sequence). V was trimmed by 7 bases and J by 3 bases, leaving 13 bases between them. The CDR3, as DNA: TGCAGTGTGGGAGACAGGACCAATCAGCCCCAGCATTTT. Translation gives CSVGDRTNQPQHF.

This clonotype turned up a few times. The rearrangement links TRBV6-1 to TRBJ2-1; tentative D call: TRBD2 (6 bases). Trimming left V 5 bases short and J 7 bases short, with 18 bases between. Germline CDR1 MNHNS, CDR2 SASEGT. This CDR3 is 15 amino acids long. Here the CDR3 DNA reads TGTGCCAGCAGTTCCGCGTCGGAGGGGTCGAATGAGCAGTTCTTC. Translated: CASSSASEGSNEQFF.

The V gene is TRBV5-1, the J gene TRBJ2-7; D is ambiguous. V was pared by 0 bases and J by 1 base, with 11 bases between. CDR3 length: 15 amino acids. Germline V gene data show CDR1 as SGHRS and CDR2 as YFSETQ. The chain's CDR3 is CASSLGPRQSYEQYF. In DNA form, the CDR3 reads TGCGCCAGCAGCTTGGGTCCGCGCCAATCCTACGAGCAGTACTTC.

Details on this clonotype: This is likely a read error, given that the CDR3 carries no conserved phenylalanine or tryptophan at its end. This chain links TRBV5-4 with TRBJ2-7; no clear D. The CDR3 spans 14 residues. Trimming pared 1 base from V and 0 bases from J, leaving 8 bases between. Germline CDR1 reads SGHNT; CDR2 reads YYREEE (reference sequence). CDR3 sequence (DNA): TGTGCCAGCAGCTTGCGTGGTGACTCCTACGAGCAGTACTCC. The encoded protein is CASSLRGDSYEQYS.

The CDR3 protein is CASSQDGQTSGVLYTQYF. CDR3 DNA sequence: TGTGCCAGCAGCCAAGATGGTCAGACTAGCGGGGTGCTTTATACGCAGTATTTT. This rearrangement joins TRBV3-1 to TRBJ2-3; TRBD2 aligns across 11 bases. J lost 7 bases, V lost 0 bases, and 12 bases had no gene match. From germline, CDR1 is LGHDT and CDR2 YNNKEL (reference sequence). This CDR3 region has 18 residues.

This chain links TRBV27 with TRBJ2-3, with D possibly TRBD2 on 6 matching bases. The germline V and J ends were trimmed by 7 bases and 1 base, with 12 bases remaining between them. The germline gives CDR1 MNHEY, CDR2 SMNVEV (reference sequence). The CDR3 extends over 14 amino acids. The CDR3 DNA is TGTGCCAGCAAAGTATTAGCGGGCACAGATACGCAGTATTTT. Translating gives CASKVLAGTDTQYF.

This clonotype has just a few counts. CDR3 DNA: TGCAGTGCTAGAGAAGGGACATATCAGCCCCAGCATTTT. The encoded protein is CSAREGTYQPQHF. The chain couples TRBV20-1 to TRBJ1-5, with a possible D match to TRBD1 (6 bases). The ends were cut back, 0 bases at V and 5 bases at J, with 8 bases in the middle. The germline V gene has CDR1 DFQATT and CDR2 SNEGSKA (reference sequence). The CDR3 has 13 amino acids.

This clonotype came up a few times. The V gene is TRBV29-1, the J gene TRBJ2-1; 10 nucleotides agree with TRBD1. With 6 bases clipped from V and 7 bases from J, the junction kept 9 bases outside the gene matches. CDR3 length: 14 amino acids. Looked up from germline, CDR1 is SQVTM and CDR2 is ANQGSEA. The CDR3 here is CSVRGGQGWNEQFF. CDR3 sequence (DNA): TGCAGCGTAAGGGGGGGACAGGGGTGGAATGAGCAGTTCTTC.

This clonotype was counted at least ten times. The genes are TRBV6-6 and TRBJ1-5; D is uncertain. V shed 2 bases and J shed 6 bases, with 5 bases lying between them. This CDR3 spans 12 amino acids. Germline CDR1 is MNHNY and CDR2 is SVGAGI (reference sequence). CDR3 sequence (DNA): TGTGCCAGCAGTTACGACGGTCAGCCCCAGCATTTT. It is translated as CASSYDGQPQHF.

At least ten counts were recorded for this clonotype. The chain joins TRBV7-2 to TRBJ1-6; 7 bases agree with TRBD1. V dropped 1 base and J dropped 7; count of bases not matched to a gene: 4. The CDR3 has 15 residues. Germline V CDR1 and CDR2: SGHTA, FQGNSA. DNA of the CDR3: TGTGCCAGCAGCTTAGATTCAGGGGGAAATTCACCCCTCCACTTT. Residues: CASSLDSGGNSPLHF.

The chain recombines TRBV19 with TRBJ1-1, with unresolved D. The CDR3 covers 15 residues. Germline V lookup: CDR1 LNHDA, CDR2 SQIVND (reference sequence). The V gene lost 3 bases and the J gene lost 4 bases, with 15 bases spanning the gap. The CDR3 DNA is TGTGCCAGTAGTATGTTCCCCGACGGAGGCACTGAAGCTTTCTTT. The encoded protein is CASSMFPDGGTEAFF.

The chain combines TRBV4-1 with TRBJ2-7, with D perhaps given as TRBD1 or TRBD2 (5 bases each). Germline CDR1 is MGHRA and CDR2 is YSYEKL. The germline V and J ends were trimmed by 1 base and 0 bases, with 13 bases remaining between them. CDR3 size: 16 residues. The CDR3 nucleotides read TGCGCCAGCAGCCAAGTAACCGGGACCTACTCCTACGAGCAGTACTTC. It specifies CASSQVTGTYSYEQYF.

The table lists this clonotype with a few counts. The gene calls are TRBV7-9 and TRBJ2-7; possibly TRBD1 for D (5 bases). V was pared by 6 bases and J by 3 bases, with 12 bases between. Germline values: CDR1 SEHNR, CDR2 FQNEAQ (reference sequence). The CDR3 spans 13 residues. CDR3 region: CASRTRGIYEQYF. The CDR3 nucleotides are TGTGCCAGCAGGACAAGGGGCATCTACGAGCAGTACTTC. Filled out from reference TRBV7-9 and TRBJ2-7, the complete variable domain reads DTGVSQNPRHKITKRGQNVTFRCDPISEHNRLYWYRQTLGQGPEFLTYFQNEAQLEKSRLLSDRFSAERPKGSFSTLEIQRTEQGDSAMYLCASRTRGIYEQYFGPGTRLTVT.

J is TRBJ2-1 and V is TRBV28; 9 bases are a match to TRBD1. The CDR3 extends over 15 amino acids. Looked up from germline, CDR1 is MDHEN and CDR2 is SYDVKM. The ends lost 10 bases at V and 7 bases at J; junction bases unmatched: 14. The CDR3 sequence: CAITPEGTGRNEQFF. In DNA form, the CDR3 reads TGTGCCATCACCCCTGAGGGGACAGGGAGGAATGAGCAGTTCTTC.

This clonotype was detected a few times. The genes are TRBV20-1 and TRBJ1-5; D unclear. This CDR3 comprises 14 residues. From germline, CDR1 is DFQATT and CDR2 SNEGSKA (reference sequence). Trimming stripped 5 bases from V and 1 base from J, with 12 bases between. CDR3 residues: CSALRGSSNQPQHF. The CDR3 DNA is TGCAGTGCTCTGCGGGGTTCGAGCAATCAGCCCCAGCATTTT.

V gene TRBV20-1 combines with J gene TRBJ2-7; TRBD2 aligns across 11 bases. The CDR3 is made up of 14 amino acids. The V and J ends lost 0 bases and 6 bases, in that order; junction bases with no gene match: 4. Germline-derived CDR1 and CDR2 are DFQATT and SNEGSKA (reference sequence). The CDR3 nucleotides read TGCAGTGCTAGAGACCCTAGCGGGAGGTTCGAGCAGTACTTC. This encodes CSARDPSGRFEQYF.

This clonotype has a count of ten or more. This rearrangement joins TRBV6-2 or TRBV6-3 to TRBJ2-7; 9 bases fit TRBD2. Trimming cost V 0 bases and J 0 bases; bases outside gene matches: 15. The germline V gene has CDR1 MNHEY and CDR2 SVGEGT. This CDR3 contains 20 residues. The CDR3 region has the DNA TGTGCCAGCAGTTACTCTCTCAGAGGGACGAGACTAGCGGTCTCCTACGAGCAGTACTTC. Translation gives CASSYSLRGTRLAVSYEQYF.

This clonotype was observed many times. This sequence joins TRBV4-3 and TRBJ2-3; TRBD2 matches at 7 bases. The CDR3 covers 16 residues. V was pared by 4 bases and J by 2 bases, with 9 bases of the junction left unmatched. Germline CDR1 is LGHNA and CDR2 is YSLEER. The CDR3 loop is CASSPGSSGNTDTQYF. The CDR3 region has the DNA TGCGCCAGCAGCCCGGGGTCTAGCGGAAACACAGATACGCAGTATTTT.